This T cell receptor beta chain appears in the sequencing data of a study of T cell repertoires in cytomegalovirus infection. Study-wide points: There were carriers of CMV plus the relevant HLA, and cumulative public TCR beta family frequency identified them.

Trimming removed 3 bases from V and 9 bases from J, with 18 bases in between. Germline CDR1 is MDHEN and CDR2 is SYDVKM. The CDR3 loop spans 15 amino acids. Concerning this clonotype: Its antigen is as yet unknown. This may come from a read error, since a much larger clone is one base off.

TCRdb ran MiXCR on the reads and lists one entry per CDR3 protein. The sample has roughly 150,000 distinct CDR3 sequences, around 24% seen once. Sequencing was carried out using PBMCs. The receptor was isolated from a human donor in good health (CMV status not recorded). Some clones in this sample may be carry-over from other donors' samples. The V call is TRBV28, the J call TRBJ2-4, with TRBD1 as a possible D gene (6 bases). The CDR3 is CASSFVGQARVIQYF. CDR3 in DNA: TGTGCCAGCAGTTTCGTGGGACAAGCTAGAGTCATTCAGTACTTC.